Sequencing of this T cell receptor beta chain was carried out in a study of vaccination effects on CD4 cells after COVID-19. Antigen-specific CD4+ T cells were expanded with viral peptide pools in the ViraFEST assay before sequencing. When ten to eleven days of culture had elapsed, CD4+ T cells were isolated. Having tested negative for nucleocapsid antibodies, the vaccine recipients showed no prior SARS-CoV-2 infection. Every well got around 1.9 million PBMC, which were grown with around 10 IU/ml IL-2 and 8.5 to 10 ug/ml peptides. CDR1 SGHTA and CDR2 FQGNSA come from the germline V gene. Trimming removed 4 bases at V and 2 bases at J, with 4 bases between. The CDR3 has 12 amino acids. Of note for this clone: The antigen is undetermined.

Here immunoSEQ multiplex PCR was the method, and the copy in TCRdb shows in-frame clones only, minus some. The profile shows 52,000 or so clones, around 68% of them singletons. This chain joins TRBV7-2 and TRBJ2-3; D remains unclear. The source is a human donor who received a COVID-19 vaccine. Sequenced material: CD4+ T cells from PBMCs cultured with SARS-CoV-2 spike peptides, taken before COVID-19 vaccination. The CDR3 nucleotides read TGTGCCAGCAGCTCCTACACAGATACGCAGTATTTT. Translated, it gives CASSSYTDTQYF.